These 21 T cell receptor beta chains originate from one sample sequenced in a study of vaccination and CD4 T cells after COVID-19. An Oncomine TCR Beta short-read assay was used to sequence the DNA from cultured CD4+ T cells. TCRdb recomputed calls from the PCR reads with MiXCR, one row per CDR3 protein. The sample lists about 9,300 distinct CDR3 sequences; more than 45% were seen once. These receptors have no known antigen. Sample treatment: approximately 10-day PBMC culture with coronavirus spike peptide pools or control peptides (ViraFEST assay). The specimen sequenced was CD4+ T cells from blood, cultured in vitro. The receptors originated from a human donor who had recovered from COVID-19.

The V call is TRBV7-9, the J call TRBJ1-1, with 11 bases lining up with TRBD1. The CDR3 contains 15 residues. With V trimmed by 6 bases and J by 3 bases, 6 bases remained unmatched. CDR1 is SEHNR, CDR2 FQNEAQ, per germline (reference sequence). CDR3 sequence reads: CASSSEDRGHTEAFF. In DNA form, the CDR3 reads TGTGCCAGCAGTTCCGAGGACAGGGGGCACACTGAAGCTTTCTTT. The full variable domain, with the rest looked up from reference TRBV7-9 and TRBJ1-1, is DTGVSQNPRHKITKRGQNVTFRCDPISEHNRLYWYRQTLGQGPEFLTYFQNEAQLEKSRLLSDRFSAERPKGSFSTLEIQRTEQGDSAMYLCASSSEDRGHTEAFFGQGTRLTVV.

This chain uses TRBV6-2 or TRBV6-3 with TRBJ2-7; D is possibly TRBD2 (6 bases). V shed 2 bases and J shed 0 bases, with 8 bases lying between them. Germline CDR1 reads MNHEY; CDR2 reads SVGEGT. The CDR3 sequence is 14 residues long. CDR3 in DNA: TGTGCCAGCAGTTACGTGGGGGGCTCCTACGAGCAGTACTTC. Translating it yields CASSYVGGSYEQYF.

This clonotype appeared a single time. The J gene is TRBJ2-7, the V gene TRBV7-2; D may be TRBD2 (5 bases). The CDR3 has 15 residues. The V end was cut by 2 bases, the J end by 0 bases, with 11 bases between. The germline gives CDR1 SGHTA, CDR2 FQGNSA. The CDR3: CASSLSPGSSYEQYF. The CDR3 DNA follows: TGTGCCAGCAGCTTATCCCCGGGGAGCTCCTACGAGCAGTACTTC.

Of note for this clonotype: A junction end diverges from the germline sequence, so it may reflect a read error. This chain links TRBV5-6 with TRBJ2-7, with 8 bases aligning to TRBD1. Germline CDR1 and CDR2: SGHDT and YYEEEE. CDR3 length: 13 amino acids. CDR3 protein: CPSFRDRSYEQYF. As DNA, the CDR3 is TGTCCCAGCTTCCGGGACAGGAGCTACGAGCAGTACTTC.

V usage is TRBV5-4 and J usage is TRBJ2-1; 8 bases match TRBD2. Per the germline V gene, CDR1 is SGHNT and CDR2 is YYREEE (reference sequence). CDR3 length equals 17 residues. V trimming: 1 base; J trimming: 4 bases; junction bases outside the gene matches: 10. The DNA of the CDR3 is TGTGCCAGCAGCTTGACCTTAGCGGGGAAAACATACAATGAGCAGTTCTTC. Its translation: CASSLTLAGKTYNEQFF.

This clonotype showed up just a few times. This chain's CDR3 is CASSGGPATEAFF. Written as DNA, the CDR3 is TGTGCCTCGTCGGGGGGGCCGGCGACTGAAGCTTTCTTT. The V gene is TRBV2, the J gene TRBJ1-1; weak D call: TRBD1 (6 bases). The CDR3 loop spans 13 amino acids. V shed 11 bases and J shed 5 bases, with 18 bases lying between them. The V gene's germline CDR1 is SNHLY and CDR2 FYNNEI.

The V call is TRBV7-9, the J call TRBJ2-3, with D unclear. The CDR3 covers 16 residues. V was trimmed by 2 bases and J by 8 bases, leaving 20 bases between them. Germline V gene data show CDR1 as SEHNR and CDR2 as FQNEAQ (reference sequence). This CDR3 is CASSLSGTAASITQYF. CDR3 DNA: TGTGCCAGCAGCTTATCTGGCACTGCTGCAAGTATTACGCAGTATTTT.

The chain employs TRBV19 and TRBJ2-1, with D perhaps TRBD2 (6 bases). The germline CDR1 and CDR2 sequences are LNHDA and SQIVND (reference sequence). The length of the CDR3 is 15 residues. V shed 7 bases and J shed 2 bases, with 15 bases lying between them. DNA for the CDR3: TGTGCCAGTATATCCGGGAGCAGGCCCTACAATGAGCAGTTCTTC. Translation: CASISGSRPYNEQFF.

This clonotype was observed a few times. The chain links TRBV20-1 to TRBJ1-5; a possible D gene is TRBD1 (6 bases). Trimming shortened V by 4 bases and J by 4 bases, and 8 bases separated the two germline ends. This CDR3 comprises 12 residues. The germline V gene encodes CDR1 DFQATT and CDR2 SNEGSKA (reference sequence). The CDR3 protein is CSAKGGNQPQHF. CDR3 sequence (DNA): TGCAGTGCTAAGGGGGGGAATCAGCCCCAGCATTTT.

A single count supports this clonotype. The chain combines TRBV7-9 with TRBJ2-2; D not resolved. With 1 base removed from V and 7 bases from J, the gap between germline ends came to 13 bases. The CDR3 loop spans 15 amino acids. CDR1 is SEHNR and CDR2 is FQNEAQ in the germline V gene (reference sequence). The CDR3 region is CASSLEGPQNGELFF. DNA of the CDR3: TGTGCCAGCAGCTTAGAAGGACCCCAGAACGGGGAGCTGTTTTTT.

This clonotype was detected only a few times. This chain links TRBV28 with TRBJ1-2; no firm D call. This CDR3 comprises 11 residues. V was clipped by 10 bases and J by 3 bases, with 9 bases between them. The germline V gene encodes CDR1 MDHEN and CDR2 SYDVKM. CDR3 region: CATVSDYGYTF. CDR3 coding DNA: TGTGCCACCGTCTCGGACTATGGCTACACCTTC.

CDR3 in amino acids: CASSKDPGTPQETQYF. The CDR3 nucleotides read TGTGCCAGCAGCAAAGATCCCGGGACCCCTCAAGAGACCCAGTACTTC. This sequence joins TRBV21-1 and TRBJ2-5; the DNA was not compared with TRBD1, the D call given in the table. TRBV21-1 is flagged as a pseudogene. The CDR3 has 16 amino acids.

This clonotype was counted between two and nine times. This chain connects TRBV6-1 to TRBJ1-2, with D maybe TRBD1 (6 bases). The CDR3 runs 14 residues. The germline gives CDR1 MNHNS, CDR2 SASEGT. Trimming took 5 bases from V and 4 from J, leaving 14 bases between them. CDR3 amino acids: CASSLGGGAYGYTF. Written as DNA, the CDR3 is TGTGCCAGCAGTCTGGGGGGGGGGGCCTATGGCTACACCTTC.

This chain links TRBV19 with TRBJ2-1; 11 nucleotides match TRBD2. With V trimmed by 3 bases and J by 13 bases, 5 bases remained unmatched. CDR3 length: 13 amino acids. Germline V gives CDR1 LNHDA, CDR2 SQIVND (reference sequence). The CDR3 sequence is CASSMLLAGDQFF. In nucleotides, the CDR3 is TGTGCCAGTAGTATGTTACTAGCGGGAGATCAGTTCTTC.

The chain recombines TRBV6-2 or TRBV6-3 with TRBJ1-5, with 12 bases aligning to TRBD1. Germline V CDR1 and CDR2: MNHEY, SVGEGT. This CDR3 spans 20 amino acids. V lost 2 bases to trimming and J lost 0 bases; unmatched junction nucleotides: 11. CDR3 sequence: CASSYTLGTGGSYSNQPQHF. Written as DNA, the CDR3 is TGTGCCAGCAGTTACACGCTGGGGACAGGGGGCTCCTATAGCAATCAGCCCCAGCATTTT.

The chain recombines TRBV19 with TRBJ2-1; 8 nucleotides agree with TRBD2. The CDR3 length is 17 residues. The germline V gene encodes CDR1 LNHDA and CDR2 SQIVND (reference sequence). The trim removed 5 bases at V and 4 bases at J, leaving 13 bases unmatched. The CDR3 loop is CASSSPSWSGSYNEQFF. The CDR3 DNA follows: TGTGCCAGTAGTTCTCCAAGCTGGAGCGGGAGTTACAATGAGCAGTTCTTC.

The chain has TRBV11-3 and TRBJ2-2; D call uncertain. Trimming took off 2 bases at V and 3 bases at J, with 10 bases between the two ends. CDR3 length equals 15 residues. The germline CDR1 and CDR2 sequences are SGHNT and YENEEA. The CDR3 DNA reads TGTGCCAGCAGCTTAAACCAAGTTCACACCGGGGAGCTGTTTTTT. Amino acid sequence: CASSLNQVHTGELFF.

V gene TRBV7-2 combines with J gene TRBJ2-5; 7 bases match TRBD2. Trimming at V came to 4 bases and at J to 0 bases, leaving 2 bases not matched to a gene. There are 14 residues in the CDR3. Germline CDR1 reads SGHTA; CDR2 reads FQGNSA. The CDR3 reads CASSYGRNQETQYF. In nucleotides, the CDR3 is TGTGCCAGCAGCTACGGGAGGAACCAAGAGACCCAGTACTTC.

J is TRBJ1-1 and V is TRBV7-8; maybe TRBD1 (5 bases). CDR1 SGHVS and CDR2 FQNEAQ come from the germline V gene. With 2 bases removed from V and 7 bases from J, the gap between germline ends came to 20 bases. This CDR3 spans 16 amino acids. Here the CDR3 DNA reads TGTGCCAGCAGCTTATTGGGGGATGAGGGTGCTGGTGAAGCTTTCTTT. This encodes CASSLLGDEGAGEAFF.

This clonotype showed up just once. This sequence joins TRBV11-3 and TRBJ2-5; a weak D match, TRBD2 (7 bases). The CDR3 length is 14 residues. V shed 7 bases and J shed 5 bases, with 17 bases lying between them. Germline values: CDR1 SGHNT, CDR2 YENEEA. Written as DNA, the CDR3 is TGTGCCAGCACCCCCCGGGGGGCTCTGGAGACCCAGTACTTC. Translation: CASTPRGALETQYF. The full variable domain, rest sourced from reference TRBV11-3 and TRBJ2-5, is EAGVVQSPRYKIIEKKQPVAFWCNPISGHNTLYWYLQNLGQGPELLIRYENEEAVDDSQLPKDRFSAERLKGVDSTLKIQPAELGDSAVYLCASTPRGALETQYFGPGTRLLVL.

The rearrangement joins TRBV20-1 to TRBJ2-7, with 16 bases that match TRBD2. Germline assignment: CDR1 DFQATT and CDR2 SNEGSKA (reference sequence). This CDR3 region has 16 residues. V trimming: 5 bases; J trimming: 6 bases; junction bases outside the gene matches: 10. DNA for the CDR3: TGCAGTGCTCCAACTTCCGGGACTAGCGGGAGGGGCGAGCAGTACTTC. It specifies CSAPTSGTSGRGEQYF.